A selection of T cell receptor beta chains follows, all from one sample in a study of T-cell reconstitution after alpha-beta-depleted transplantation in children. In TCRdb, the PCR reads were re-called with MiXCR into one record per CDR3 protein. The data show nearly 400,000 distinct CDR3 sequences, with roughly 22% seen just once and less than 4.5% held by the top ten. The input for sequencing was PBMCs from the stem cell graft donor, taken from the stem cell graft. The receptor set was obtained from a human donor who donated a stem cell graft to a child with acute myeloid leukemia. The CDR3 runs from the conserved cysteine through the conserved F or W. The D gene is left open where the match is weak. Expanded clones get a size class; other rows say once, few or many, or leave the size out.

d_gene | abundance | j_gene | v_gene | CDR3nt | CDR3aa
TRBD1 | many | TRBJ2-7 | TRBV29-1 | TGCAGCGTTCAACCGGACAGGAGCCACGAGCAGTACTTC | CSVQPDRSHEQYF
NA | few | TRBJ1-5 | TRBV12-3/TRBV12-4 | TGTGCCAGCAGGAGATTGAATCAGCCCCAGCATTTT | CASRRLNQPQHF
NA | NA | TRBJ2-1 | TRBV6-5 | TGTGCCAGCAGTGGGCAGGTCAATGAGCAGTTCTTC | CASSGQVNEQFF
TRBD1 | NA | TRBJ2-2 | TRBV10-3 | TGTGCCATCAGCCCGGGACAGGCAAACACCGGGGAGCTGTTTTTT | CAISPGQANTGELFF
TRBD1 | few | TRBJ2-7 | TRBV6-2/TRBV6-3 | TGTGCCAGCAGTAAAGGGGGCGGCGACGAGCAGTACTTC | CASSKGGGDEQYF
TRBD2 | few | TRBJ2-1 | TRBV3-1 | TGTGCCAGCAGCCAAGAACCTAGCGGGGGGAGTGAGCAGTTCTTC | CASSQEPSGGSEQFF
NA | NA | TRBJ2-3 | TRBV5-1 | TGCGCCAGCAGCGAGACGATCCATTCGGATACGCAGTATTTT | CASSETIHSDTQYF
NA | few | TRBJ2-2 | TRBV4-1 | TGCGCCAGCAGCCTCAGGAGGGGGATGGGGAACACCGGGGAGCTGTTTTTT | CASSLRRGMGNTGELFF
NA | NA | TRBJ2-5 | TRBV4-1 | TGCGCCAGCAGCCAAGGACCAAGGGAGACCCAGTACTTC | CASSQGPRETQYF
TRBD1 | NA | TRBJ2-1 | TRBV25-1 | TGTGCCAGCAGTCTGTCACAGGGGGCTATCTCTTCAGGGAGCAATGAGCAGTTCTTC | CASSLSQGAISSGSNEQFF
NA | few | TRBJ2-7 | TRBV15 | TGTGCCACCAGCAGAGCGGGTAACAGCTTCGCCTACGAGCAGTACTTC | CATSRAGNSFAYEQYF
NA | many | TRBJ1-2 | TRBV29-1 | TGCAGCGTTGAAGTAGTTCGGGGGGCAGGCTATGGCTACACCTTC | CSVEVVRGAGYGYTF
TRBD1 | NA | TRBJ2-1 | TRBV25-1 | TGTGCCAGCAGTGCTGGGACAGTCCCAAATGAGCAGTTCTTC | CASSAGTVPNEQFF
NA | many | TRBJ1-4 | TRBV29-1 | TGCAGCGTTTGGTCGGGGGTGGGAGAAAAACTGTTTTTT | CSVWSGVGEKLFF
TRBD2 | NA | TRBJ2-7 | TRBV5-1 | TGCGCCAGCAGCTCCGGGACTAGCGGGAGTAGGTACGAGCAGTACTTC | CASSSGTSGSRYEQYF
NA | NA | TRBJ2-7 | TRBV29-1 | TGCAGCGTTGGTGGTTTTGCCTACGAGCAGTACTTC | CSVGGFAYEQYF
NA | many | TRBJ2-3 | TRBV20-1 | TGCAGTGCTAGAGAGTGGGAGAACACAGATACGCAGTATTTT | CSAREWENTDTQYF
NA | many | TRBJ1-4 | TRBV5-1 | TGCGCCAGCACGGGGCCTAATGAAAAACTGTTTTTT | CASTGPNEKLFF
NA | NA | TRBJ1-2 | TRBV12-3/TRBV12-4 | TGTGCCAGCAGTTTATGGGGTATAGACTATGGCTACACCTTC | CASSLWGIDYGYTF
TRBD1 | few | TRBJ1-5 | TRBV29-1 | TGCAGCGTGAGACAGGGGAGCAATCAGCCCCAGCATTTT | CSVRQGSNQPQHF
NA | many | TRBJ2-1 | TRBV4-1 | TGTGCCAGCAGCCAAGTTAATGAGCAGTTCTTC | CASSQVNEQFF
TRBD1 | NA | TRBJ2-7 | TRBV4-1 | TGCGCCAGCAGCCAAGGGACAGGGTCCTTCCCCTACGAGCAGTACTTC | CASSQGTGSFPYEQYF
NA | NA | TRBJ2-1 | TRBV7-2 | TGTGCCAGCAGCTACCCCGGGACAAGACACTACAATGAGCAGTTCTTC | CASSYPGTRHYNEQFF
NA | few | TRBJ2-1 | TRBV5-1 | TGCGCCAGCAGGACCTACAATGAGCAGTTCTTC | CASRTYNEQFF
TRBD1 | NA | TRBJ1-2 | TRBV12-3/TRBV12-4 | TGTGCCAGCAGTTTAGGGACAGGGGTTGCTAACTATGGCTACACCTTC | CASSLGTGVANYGYTF
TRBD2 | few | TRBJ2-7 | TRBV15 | TGTGCCACCAGCAGATCCGAACTAGCGGGAGTCGTGATCGAGCAGTACTTC | CATSRSELAGVVIEQYF
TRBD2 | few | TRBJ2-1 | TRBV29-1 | TGCAGCGTTGGCGTTAGCGGGAGTGGCAATGAGCAGTTCTTC | CSVGVSGSGNEQFF
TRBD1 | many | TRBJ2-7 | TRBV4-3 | TGCGCCAGCAGCCAAGATGGGACAGGACGGACTTTCGAGCAGTACTTC | CASSQDGTGRTFEQYF
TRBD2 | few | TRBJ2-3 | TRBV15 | TGTGCCACCAGCAGTCTGGGACTAGCGGGCTACACAGATACGCAGTATTTT | CATSSLGLAGYTDTQYF
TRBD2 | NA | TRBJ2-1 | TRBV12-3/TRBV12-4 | TGTACCAGCAGTTTTCTGACTAGCGGGAGGACGATCGCCTACAATGAGCAGTTCTTC | CTSSFLTSGRTIAYNEQFF
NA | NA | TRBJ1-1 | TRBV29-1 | TGCAGCGTTGGGGCCGCGAACACTGAAGCTTTCTTT | CSVGAANTEAFF
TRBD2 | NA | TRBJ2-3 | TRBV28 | TGTGCCAGCAGTTTATCTAGCGGGAGAACAGATACGCAGTATTTT | CASSLSSGRTDTQYF
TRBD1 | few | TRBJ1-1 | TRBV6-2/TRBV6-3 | TGTGCCAGCAGTGCCTGGACAGGGACTGAAGCTTTCTTT | CASSAWTGTEAFF
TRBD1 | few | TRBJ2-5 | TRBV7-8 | TGTGCCAGCAGCCCTGGGGACAGCGAGACCCAGTACTTC | CASSPGDSETQYF
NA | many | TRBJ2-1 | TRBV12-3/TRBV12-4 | TGTGCCAGCAGCTCCCAAGGGGGGAACGATGAGCAGTTCTTC | CASSSQGGNDEQFF
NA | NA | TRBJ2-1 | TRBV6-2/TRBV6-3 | TGTGCCAGCAGTCGGGACGCCTACAATGAGCAGTTCTTC | CASSRDAYNEQFF
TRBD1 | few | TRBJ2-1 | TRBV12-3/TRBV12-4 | TGTGCCAGCAGTTTAGTGGGGGACAGGGGGGTGCACAATGAGCAGTTCTTC | CASSLVGDRGVHNEQFF
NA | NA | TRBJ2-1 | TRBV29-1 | TGCAGCGTTGAAGATCGAGGTCGAGGACTAACAAACAATGAGCAGTTCTTC | CSVEDRGRGLTNNEQFF
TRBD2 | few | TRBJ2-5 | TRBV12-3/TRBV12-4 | TGTGCCAGCAGCATAACTAGCGGGAGACGAGAGACCCAGTACTTC | CASSITSGRRETQYF
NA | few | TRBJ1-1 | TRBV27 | TGTGCCAGCAGGTGGGGGGGAAGCACTGAAGCTTTCTTT | CASRWGGSTEAFF
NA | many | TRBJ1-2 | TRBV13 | TGTGCCAGCAGCCCCCCACAGGCGTACTATGGCTACACCTTC | CASSPPQAYYGYTF
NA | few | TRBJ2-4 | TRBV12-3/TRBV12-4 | TGTGCCAGCAGGGGCGAGGAAAGGAACATTCAGTACTTC | CASRGEERNIQYF
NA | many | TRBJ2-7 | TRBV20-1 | TGCAGTGCTAGAGACGTTTCCTACGAGCAGTACTTC | CSARDVSYEQYF
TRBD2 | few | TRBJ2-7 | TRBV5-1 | TGCGCCAGCAGCAACCTCGGGGGGAGCTCCTACGAGCAGTACTTC | CASSNLGGSSYEQYF
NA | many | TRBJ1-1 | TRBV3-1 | TGTGCCAGCAGCCAAGTCAGCGGGGGCGCGGGTACTGAAGCTTTCTTT | CASSQVSGGAGTEAFF
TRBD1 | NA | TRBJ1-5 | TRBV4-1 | TGCGCCAGCAGCCAAGAATCAGGCAGGGGGCAGCCCCAGCATTTT | CASSQESGRGQPQHF